The 4 T cell receptor beta chains below all came from one sample that was sequenced in a study of blood T cell repertoires in COVID-19. Using immunoSEQ multiplex PCR, the repertoire was profiled, and TCRdb retains in-frame clones only, with some absent. Found here are 120,000 or so clones, about 70% of them singletons; the top ten hold 5.5%. The material sequenced was peripheral blood. The receptors come from a man between 60 and 75 years old with acute or convalescent COVID-19.

The chain combines TRBV7-3 with TRBJ1-4; TRBD1 aligns across 7 bases. The V and J ends lost 5 bases and 7 bases, in that order; junction bases with no gene match: 10. This CDR3 is built from 15 residues. CDR1 SGHTA and CDR2 FQGTGA come from the germline V gene. The CDR3 sequence is CASSEQGLPGEKLFF. CDR3 in DNA: TGTGCCAGCAGCGAACAGGGGCTCCCTGGTGAAAAACTGTTTTTT.

This clone came up once. This chain joins TRBV15 and TRBJ1-2, with a tentative D call TRBD1 (6 bases). The CDR3 covers 14 residues. V lost 2 bases and J lost 4, with 11 bases in between. Per germline, CDR1 LNHNV and CDR2 YYDKDF (reference sequence). The CDR3 sequence: CATSRQGGAYGYTF. The CDR3 DNA follows: TGTGCCACCAGCAGACAAGGGGGGGCCTATGGCTACACCTTC.

The chain links TRBV24-1 to TRBJ2-2; D ambiguous. The CDR3 is 14 residues long. CDR1 is KGHDR, CDR2 SFDVKD, per germline. Trimming shortened V by 5 bases and J by 5 bases, and 11 bases separated the two germline ends. The CDR3 bases are TGTGCCACCAGTGGCAGAAGAAAGACCGGGGAGCTGTTTTTT. Amino acid sequence: CATSGRRKTGELFF.

CDR3 amino acids: CASSLGKARGQYF. The CDR3 DNA sequence: TGCGCCAGCAGCCTAGGGAAAGCCAGGGGGCAGTACTTC. The chain employs TRBV5-1 and TRBJ2-7, with D possibly being TRBD1 (6 bases). CDR1 is SGHRS and CDR2 is YFSETQ in the germline V gene. V lost 4 bases and J lost 9, with 17 bases in between. The CDR3 has 13 amino acids.